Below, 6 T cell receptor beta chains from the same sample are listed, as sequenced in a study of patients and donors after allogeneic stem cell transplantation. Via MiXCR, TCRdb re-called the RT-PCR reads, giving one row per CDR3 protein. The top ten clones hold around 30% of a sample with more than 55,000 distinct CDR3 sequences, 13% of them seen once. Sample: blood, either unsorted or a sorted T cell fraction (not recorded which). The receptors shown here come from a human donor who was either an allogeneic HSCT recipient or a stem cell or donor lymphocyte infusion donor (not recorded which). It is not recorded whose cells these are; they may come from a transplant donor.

CDR3 sequence reads: CASSIGEARSETQYF. The CDR3 coding sequence is TGTGCCAGTAGTATAGGGGAAGCGCGGTCAGAGACCCAGTACTTC. The chain recombines TRBV19 with TRBJ2-5; D is unresolved. This CDR3 comprises 15 residues. The germline gives CDR1 LNHDA, CDR2 SQIVND (reference sequence). V gave up 1 base and J gave up 4 bases, with 13 bases separating them.

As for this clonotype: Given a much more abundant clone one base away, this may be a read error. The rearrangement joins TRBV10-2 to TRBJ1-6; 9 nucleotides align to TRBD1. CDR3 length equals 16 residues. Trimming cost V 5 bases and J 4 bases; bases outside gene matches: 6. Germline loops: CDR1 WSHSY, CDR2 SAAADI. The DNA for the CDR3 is TGCGCCAGCAGTCGTTCCGGGACAGGGTATAATTCACCCCTCCACTTT. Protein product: CASSRSGTGYNSPLHF.

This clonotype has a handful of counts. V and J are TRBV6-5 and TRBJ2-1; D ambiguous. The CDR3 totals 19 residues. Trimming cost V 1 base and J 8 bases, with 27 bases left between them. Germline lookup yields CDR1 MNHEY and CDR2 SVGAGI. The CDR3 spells CASSYFSLTIPSPDDEQFF. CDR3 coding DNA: TGTGCCAGCAGTTACTTTAGCTTGACGATCCCTTCACCCGACGATGAGCAGTTCTTC.

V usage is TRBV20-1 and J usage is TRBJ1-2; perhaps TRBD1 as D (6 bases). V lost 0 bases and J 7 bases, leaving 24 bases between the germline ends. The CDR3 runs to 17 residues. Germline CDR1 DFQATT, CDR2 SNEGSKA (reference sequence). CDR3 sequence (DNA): TGCAGTGCTAGAGACCCAAATCGCAGAGGGGGGCGAGCTGGCTACACCTTC. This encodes CSARDPNRRGGRAGYTF.

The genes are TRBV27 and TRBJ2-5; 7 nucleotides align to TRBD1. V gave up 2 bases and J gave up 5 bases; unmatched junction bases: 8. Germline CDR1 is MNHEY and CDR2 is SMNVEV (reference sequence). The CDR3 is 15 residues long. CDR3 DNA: TGTGCCAGCAGTTTAGTACAGGGGTTGGGGGAGACCCAGTACTTC. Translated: CASSLVQGLGETQYF.

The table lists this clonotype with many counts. The CDR3 nucleotides are TGTGCCAGCAGCCTGAGTGGAGGGAGGGCTTTCTTT. It encodes CASSLSGGRAFF. The chain is built from TRBV11-2 and TRBJ1-1; D gene ambiguous. This CDR3 region has 12 residues. Trimming removed 5 bases from V and 11 bases from J, with 15 bases in between. CDR1 is SGHAT, CDR2 FQNNGV, per germline.